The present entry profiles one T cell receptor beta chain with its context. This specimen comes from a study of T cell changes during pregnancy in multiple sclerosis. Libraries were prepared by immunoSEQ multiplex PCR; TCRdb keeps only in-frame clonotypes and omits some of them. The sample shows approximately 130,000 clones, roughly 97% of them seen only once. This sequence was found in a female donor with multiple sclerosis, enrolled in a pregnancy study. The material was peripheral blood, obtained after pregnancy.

The CDR3 DNA sequence: TGTGCCAGCAGCTTACTTGCGACAGTTCAAGAGACCCAGTACTTC. It translates to CASSLLATVQETQYF. This chain uses TRBV7-2 with TRBJ2-5; a weak D match, TRBD1 (5 bases). V was trimmed by 2 bases and J by 2 bases, leaving 12 bases between them. This CDR3 spans 15 amino acids. The germline V gene has CDR1 SGHTA and CDR2 FQGNSA.